This T cell receptor (beta chain) originates from a study of blood T cell repertoires in COVID-19 (dated by TCRdb to 2020 to 2022). Notes on the research overall: The collaborator samples originated in the United States, Italy and Spain and spanned the acute and convalescent phases of COVID-19. The material from the prospective study consisted of cDNA or gDNA derived from T cells, B-cell-depleted T cells, or PBMCs. Subjects who had been exposed to COVID-19, were actively infected with it, or had recovered from it provided the deeply sampled blood TCRbeta repertoires that made up the dataset. The repertoires were made available in a free public database intended to serve as a resource for research on the immune response to SARS-CoV-2. Samples came from the ongoing ImmuneRACE study (first 160 participants) plus 1,254 subjects from 6 global collaborators. Sample metadata almost always included a de-identified subject ID, COVID-19 status, age in years and sex. Where available, HLA class I and class II types were taken from metadata supplied by the sample provider and were not determined by assay-based typing.

TCRbeta CDR3 regions were amplified from genomic DNA using the immunoSEQ Assay, a bias-controlled multiplex PCR. The paper's data handling went like this. Nucleated cell counts per sample were estimated from amplification of reference gene primers within the assay. To quantify the absolute abundance of each unique TCRbeta CDR3 rearrangement, sequence reads were collapsed and filtered. Productive Simpson clonality was computed per sample as the square root of Simpson's diversity index over productive rearrangements. TCRdb obtained this table from immuneACCESS and retained in-frame rearrangements with V and J assigned. These tables miss some clones; where compared with another copy, unresolved V genes account for less than half of the shortfall, and the remainder is unexplained. The V and J calls and the clone size are those of that table, but D and trimming were determined from the DNA. Counted in this sample were 300,000 to 400,000 clones; 87% of them appeared once. More than 7.5% of the sample is held by the ten biggest clonotypes.

Spanning cysteine to phenylalanine, the CDR3 consists of 18 amino acids. The retained sequence is limited to the CDR3, 54 bases, with the frame set at the first base. The germline V and J ends show losses of 3 bases and 0 bases respectively, and no gene match explains 9 bases of the junction. Taken from the germline V gene, the CDR1 and CDR2 loops are SNHLY and FYNNEI. Notes on this clone: Its antigen is unknown. No much larger clonotype is one base removed from it; base qualities were not supplied.

One collaborating source in Seattle enrolled patients during active infection and followed them longitudinally through the course of disease. The collaborating institutions used their own protocols to collect whole blood in K2EDTA tubes. Collaborator samples were shipped for TCRbeta analysis as frozen whole blood, isolated PBMCs, or DNA extracted from either sample type. What the study reported, not specific to this receptor: How much clinical and demographic metadata was included differed by source and by participant, and the metadata was provided uncurated.

What was sequenced was peripheral blood. The TCR sequence derives from a young man with COVID-19, enrolled during active disease. The V and J genes are TRBV2 and TRBJ1-5; a stretch of 9 junction bases matches TRBD1. The CDR3 here reads CASSDLTGGSYSNQPQHF. The base sequence is TGTGCCAGCAGTGATTTAACAGGGGGCTCTTATAGCAATCAGCCCCAGCATTTT.